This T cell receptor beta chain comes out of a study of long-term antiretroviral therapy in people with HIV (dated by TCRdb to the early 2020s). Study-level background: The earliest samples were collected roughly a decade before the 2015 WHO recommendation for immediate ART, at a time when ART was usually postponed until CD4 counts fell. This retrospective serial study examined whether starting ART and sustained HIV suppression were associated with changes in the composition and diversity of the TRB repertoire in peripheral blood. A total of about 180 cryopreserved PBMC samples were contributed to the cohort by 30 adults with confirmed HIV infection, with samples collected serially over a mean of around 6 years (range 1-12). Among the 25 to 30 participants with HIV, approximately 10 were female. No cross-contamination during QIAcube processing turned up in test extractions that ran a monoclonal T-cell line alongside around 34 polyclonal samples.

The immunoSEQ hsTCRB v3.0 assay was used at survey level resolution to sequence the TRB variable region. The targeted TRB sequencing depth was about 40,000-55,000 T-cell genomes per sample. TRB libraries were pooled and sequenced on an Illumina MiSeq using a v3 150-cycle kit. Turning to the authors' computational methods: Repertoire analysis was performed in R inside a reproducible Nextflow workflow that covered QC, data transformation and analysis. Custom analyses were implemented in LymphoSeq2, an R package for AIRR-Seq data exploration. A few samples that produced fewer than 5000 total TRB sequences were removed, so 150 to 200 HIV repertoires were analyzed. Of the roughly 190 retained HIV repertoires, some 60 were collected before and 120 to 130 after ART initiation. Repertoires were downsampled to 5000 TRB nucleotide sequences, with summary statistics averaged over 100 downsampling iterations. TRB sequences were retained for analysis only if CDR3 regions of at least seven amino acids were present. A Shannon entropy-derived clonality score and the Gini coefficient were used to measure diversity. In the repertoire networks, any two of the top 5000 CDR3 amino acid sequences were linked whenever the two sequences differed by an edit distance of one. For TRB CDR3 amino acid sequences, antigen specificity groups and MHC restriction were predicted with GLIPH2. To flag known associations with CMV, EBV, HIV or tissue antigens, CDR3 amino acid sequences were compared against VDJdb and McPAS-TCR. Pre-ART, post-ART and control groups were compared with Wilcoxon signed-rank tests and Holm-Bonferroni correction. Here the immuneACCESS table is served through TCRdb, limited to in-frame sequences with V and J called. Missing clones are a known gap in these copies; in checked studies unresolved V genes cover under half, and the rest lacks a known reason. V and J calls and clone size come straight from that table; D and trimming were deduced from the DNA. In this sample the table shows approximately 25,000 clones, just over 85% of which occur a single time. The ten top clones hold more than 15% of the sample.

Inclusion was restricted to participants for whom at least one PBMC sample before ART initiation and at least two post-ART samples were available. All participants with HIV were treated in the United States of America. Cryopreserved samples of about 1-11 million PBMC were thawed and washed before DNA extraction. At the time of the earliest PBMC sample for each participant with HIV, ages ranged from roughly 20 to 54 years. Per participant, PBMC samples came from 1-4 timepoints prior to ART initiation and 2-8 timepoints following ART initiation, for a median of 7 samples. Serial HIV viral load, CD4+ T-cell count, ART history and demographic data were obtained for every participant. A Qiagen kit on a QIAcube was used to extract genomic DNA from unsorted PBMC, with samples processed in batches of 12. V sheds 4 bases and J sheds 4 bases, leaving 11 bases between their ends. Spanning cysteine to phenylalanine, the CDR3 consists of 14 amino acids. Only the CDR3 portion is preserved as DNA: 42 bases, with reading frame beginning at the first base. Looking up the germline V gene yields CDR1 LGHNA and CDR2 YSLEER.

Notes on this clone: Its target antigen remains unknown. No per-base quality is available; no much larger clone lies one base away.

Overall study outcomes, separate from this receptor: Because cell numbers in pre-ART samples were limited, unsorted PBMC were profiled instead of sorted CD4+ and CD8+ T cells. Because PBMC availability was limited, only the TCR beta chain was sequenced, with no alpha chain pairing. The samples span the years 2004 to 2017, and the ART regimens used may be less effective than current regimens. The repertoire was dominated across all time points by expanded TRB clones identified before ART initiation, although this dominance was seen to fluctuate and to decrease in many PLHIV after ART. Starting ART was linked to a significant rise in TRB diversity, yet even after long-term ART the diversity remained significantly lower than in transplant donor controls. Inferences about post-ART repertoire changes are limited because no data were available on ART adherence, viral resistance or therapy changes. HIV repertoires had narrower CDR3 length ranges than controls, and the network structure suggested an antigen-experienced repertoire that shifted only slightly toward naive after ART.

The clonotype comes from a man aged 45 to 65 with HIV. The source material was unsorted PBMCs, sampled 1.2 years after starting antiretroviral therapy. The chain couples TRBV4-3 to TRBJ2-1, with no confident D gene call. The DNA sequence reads TGCGCCAGCAGCCCAGCTTATAATTACAATGAGCAGTTCTTC. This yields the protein CASSPAYNYNEQFF.